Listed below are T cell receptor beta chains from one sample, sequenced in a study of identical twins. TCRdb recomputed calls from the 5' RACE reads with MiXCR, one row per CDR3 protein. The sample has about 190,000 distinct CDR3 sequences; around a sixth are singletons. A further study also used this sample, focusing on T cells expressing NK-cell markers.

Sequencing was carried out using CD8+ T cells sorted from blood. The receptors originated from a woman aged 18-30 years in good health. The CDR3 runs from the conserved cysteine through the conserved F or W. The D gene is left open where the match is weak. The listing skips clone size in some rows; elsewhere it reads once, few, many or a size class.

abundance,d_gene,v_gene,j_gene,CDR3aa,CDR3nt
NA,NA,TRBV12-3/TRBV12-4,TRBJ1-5,CASGPEGRYQPQHF,TGTGCCAGCGGCCCCGAGGGGAGGTATCAGCCCCAGCATTTT
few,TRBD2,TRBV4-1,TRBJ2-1,CASSQAWTSAYNEQFF,TGCGCCAGCAGCCAAGCATGGACTAGCGCCTACAATGAGCAGTTCTTC
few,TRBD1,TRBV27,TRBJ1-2,CASLGQGGGYTF,TGTGCCAGCTTGGGACAGGGAGGAGGCTACACCTTC
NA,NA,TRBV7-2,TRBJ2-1,CASSVEGFSYNEQFF,TGTGCCAGCAGCGTAGAGGGCTTCTCCTACAATGAGCAGTTCTTC
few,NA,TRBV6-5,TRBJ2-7,CASSSRTLRDISSYEQYF,TGTGCCAGCAGTTCCAGAACCCTACGGGACATAAGCTCCTACGAGCAGTACTTC
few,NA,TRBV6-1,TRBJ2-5,CASRRGTRWSETQYF,TGTGCCAGCAGAAGGGGGACCCGCTGGTCAGAGACCCAGTACTTC
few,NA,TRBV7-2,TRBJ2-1,CASSPEWSSNNEQFF,TGTGCCAGCAGCCCAGAGTGGAGCAGTAACAATGAGCAGTTCTTC
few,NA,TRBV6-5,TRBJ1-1,CASSYGGAEAFF,TGTGCCAGCAGTTACGGGGGGGCTGAAGCTTTCTTT
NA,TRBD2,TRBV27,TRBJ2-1,CASSSILAGGGNEQFF,TGTGCCAGCAGCTCCATACTAGCGGGAGGAGGCAATGAGCAGTTCTTC
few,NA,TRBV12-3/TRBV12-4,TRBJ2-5,CASSSRDTMGETQYF,TGTGCCAGCAGTTCCCGGGACACCATGGGGGAGACCCAGTACTTC
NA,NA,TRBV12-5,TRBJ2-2,CASGLGGLNTGELFF,TGTGCTAGTGGTTTAGGCGGCCTAAACACCGGGGAGCTGTTTTTT
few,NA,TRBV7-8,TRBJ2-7,CASSSEGVQYF,TGTGCCAGCAGCTCTGAGGGGGTGCAGTACTTC
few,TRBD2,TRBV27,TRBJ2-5,CASSLELASQETQYF,TGTGCCAGCAGTTTAGAACTAGCGAGCCAAGAGACCCAGTACTTC
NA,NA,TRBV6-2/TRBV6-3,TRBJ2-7,CASSYPTYEQYF,TGTGCCAGCAGTTACCCCACGTACGAGCAGTACTTC
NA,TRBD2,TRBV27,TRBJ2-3,CASSLLAGLTDTQYF,TGTGCCAGCAGTCTTCTAGCGGGGCTTACAGATACGCAGTATTTT
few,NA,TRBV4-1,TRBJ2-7,CASSQDQPAGTYEQYF,TGCGCCAGCAGCCAAGATCAGCCGGCAGGGACCTACGAGCAGTACTTC
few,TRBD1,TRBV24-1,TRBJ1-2,CATSDFGTDYTF,TGTGCCACCAGTGATTTTGGGACAGACTACACCTTC
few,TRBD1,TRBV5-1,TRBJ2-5,CARLEGRGNQETQYF,TGCGCCAGATTAGAGGGCAGGGGGAACCAAGAGACCCAGTACTTC
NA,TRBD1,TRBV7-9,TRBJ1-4,CASTPPGQSDEKLFF,TGTGCCAGCACCCCTCCGGGACAGAGCGATGAAAAACTGTTTTTT
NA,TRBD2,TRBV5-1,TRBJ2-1,CASSLPLGTSGRFSYNEQFF,TGCGCCAGCAGCTTGCCCCTCGGGACTAGCGGTAGATTCTCCTACAATGAGCAGTTCTTC
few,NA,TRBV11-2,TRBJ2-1,CASSSRATSSYNEQFF,TGTGCCAGCAGCTCACGTGCGACAAGCTCCTACAATGAGCAGTTCTTC
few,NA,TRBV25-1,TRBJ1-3,CASSESASSGNTIYF,TGTGCCAGCAGTGAATCGGCCTCCTCTGGAAACACCATATATTTT
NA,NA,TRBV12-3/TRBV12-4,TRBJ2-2,CASSFYPTNTGELFF,TGTGCCAGCAGTTTCTACCCCACGAACACCGGGGAGCTGTTTTTT
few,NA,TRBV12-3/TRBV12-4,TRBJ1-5,CASSFGLNQPQHF,TGTGCCAGCAGTTTCGGACTTAATCAGCCCCAGCATTTT
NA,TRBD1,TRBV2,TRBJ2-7,CASTGGHEQYF,TGTGCCAGCACAGGGGGCCACGAGCAGTACTTC
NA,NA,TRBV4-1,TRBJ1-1,CASSPHRSGTEAFF,TGCGCCAGCAGCCCTCATAGATCGGGAACTGAAGCTTTCTTT
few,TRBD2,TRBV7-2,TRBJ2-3,CASSPGTSGRGIDTQYF,TGTGCCAGCAGCCCGGGGACTAGCGGGAGGGGGATAGATACGCAGTATTTT
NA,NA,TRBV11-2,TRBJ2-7,CASSFWGSAYEQYF,TGTGCCAGCAGCTTCTGGGGGAGTGCCTACGAGCAGTACTTC
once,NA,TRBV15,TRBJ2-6,CATRRSEANVLTF,TGTGCCACCCGACGGTCTGAGGCCAACGTCCTGACTTTC
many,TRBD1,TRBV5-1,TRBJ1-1,CASSSGGANTEAFF,TGCGCCAGCAGCTCAGGGGGCGCGAACACTGAAGCTTTCTTT
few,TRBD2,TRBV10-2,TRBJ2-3,CASLGLAGGGTDTQYF,TGCGCCAGCCTGGGACTAGCGGGAGGAGGCACAGATACGCAGTATTTT
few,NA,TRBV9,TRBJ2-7,CASSVGEGLSYEQYF,TGTGCCAGCAGCGTAGGTGAGGGATTATCCTACGAGCAGTACTTC
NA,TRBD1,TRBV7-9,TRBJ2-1,CASSRDSYPSSYNEQFF,TGTGCCAGCAGCCGGGACAGCTACCCAAGCTCCTACAATGAGCAGTTCTTC
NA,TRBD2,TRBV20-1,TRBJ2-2,CSAREMTSGNTGELFF,TGCAGTGCTAGAGAGATGACTAGCGGGAACACCGGGGAGCTGTTTTTT
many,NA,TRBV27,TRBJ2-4,CASSSGGGAKNIQYF,TGTGCCAGCAGTTCGGGGGGCGGGGCCAAAAACATTCAGTACTTC
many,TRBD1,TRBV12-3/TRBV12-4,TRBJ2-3,CASSFGTVTDTQYF,TGTGCCAGCAGTTTCGGGACAGTGACAGATACGCAGTATTTT
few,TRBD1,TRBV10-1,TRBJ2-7,CASRKTGNEQYF,TGCGCCAGCAGGAAGACAGGGAACGAGCAGTACTTC
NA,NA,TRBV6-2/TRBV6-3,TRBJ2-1,CASSPTAPISGNEQFF,TGTGCCAGCAGCCCAACCGCCCCGATAAGCGGCAATGAGCAGTTCTTC
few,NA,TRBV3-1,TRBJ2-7,CASSPKTRGEQYF,TGTGCCAGCAGCCCGAAGACCAGGGGCGAGCAGTACTTC
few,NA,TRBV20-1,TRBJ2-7,CSARDAYEQYF,TGCAGTGCTAGAGATGCCTACGAGCAGTACTTC
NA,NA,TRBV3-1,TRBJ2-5,CASSQGNIPYQETQYF,TGTGCCAGCAGCCAAGGGAACATCCCGTACCAAGAGACCCAGTACTTC
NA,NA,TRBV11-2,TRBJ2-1,CASTLSGASSYNEQFF,TGTGCCAGCACCCTAAGCGGAGCGAGCTCCTACAATGAGCAGTTCTTC
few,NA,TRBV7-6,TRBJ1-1,CASSVNGRVGEAFF,TGTGCCAGCAGCGTCAACGGCAGGGTGGGGGAAGCTTTCTTT
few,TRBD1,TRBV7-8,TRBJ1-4,CASSLAMPGTGWMLGEKLFF,TGTGCCAGCAGCTTAGCGATGCCCGGGACAGGTTGGATGCTTGGTGAAAAACTGTTTTTT
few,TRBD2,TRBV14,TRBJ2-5,CASSQVQGGETQYF,TGTGCCAGCAGCCAAGTCCAGGGAGGGGAGACCCAGTACTTC
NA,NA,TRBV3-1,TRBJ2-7,CASSQGSTYEQYF,TGTGCCAGCAGCCAAGGATCTACCTACGAGCAGTACTTC
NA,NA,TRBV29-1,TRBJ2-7,CSVPSRGSSYEQYF,TGCAGCGTACCGTCGCGAGGAAGCTCCTACGAGCAGTACTTC
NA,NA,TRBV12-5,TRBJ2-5,CASGHWRWDQETQYF,TGTGCTAGTGGCCACTGGAGATGGGACCAAGAGACCCAGTACTTC
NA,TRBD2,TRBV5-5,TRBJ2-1,CASSSLAGEVSFF,TGTGCCAGCAGCTCCCTAGCGGGAGAAGTTTCGTTCTTC
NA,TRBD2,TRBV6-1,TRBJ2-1,CASSQTSGYNEQFF,TGTGCCAGCAGTCAAACTAGCGGATACAATGAGCAGTTCTTC
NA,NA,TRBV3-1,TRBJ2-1,CASSQGRKRPYNEQFF,TGTGCCAGCAGCCAGGGCCGGAAGCGGCCCTACAATGAGCAGTTCTTC
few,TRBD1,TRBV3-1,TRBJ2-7,CASSQPRQGDEQYF,TGTGCCAGCAGCCAACCCAGACAGGGGGATGAGCAGTACTTC
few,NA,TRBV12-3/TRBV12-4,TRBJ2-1,CASSYRPNNEQFF,TGTGCCAGCAGTTATCGTCCTAATAATGAGCAGTTCTTC
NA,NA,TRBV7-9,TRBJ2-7,CASSLYGDEQYF,TGTGCCAGCAGCTTATATGGTGACGAGCAGTACTTC
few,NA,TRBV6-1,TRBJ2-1,CASRSVSYNEQFF,TGTGCCAGCAGGTCCGTCTCCTACAATGAGCAGTTCTTC
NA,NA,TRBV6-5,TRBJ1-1,CASSYWAGMNTEAFF,TGTGCCAGCAGTTACTGGGCAGGAATGAACACTGAAGCTTTCTTT
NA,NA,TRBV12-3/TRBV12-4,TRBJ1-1,CASSLAFTEAFF,TGTGCCAGCAGTTTAGCTTTCACTGAAGCTTTCTTT
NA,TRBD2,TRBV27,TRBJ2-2,CASSPPTSGGLSTGELFF,TGTGCCAGCAGTCCGCCGACTAGCGGGGGGCTCAGCACCGGGGAGCTGTTTTTT
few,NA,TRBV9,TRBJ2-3,CASSSGLSTDTQYF,TGTGCCAGCAGCTCAGGACTATCGACAGATACGCAGTATTTT